The rows below give T cell receptor beta chains drawn from one sample of a study of a mutant IDH1 vaccine in newly diagnosed glioma. The table came from immunoSEQ multiplex PCR; TCRdb's copy has only in-frame clones and leaves some out. Here the sample spans tens of thousands of clones, around 81% being singletons. These receptors lack a known antigen. The sample here was PBMCs, taken from a glioma patient whose treatment included an IDH1 peptide vaccine. The origin of the receptors is a man aged 25 to 45 with glioma. CDR3s include the opening cysteine and the closing phenylalanine or tryptophan.

len,j_gene,v_gene,CDR3aa
14,TRBJ2-1,TRBV7-2,CASSPLTGYNEQFF
17,TRBJ2-7,TRBV10-2,CASSEDKYRTGDDEQYF
16,TRBJ2-7,TRBV30,CAWEDRQGNLPYEQYF
15,TRBJ2-7,TRBV7-2,CASSTVGQGGGGQYF
18,TRBJ2-5,TRBV7-9,CASSSGLAGGTGKETQYF
14,TRBJ2-7,TRBV27,CASSLSSDSYEQYF
13,TRBJ2-7,TRBV27,CASSRDSSYEQYF
16,TRBJ2-1,TRBV19,CASSIGYGTVYNEQFF
15,TRBJ2-7,TRBV4-1,CASSQVTGGEYEQYF
17,TRBJ1-4,TRBV5-5,CASSFHQAGTGPEKLFF
14,TRBJ1-2,TRBV5-1,CASSTGQSNYGYTF
13,TRBJ1-3,TRBV19,CASCPVSGNTIYF
13,TRBJ2-3,TRBV29-1,CSVVFRGTDTQYF
15,TRBJ1-4,TRBV25-1,CASSESGTTNEKLFF
16,TRBJ2-2,TRBV5-1,CASSLLAGGNTGELFF
17,TRBJ2-2,TRBV5-1,CASSPAPTGVDTGELFF